This TCR beta chain stems from a study of tumor-infiltrating lymphocytes in primary liver carcinoma. The wider study: Aged between 30 and 69 years, the patients were men and women. Tumors were stage T1-T3 N0M0, about 4 to 11 cm across. Study-wide findings and caveats: With p = 0.039, the top-250-clone fraction in tumors significantly exceeded that in blood.

A note on this clonotype: Its antigen remains unidentified. The CDR3 does not end in the conserved phenylalanine or tryptophan, so this is likely a read error.

The investigators made TCR beta cDNA from roughly 0.55 ug total RNA, using a constant-region primer. Researchers made the TCR beta libraries by running three nested multiplex PCR rounds with slightly modified ARM-PCR. A C-beta reverse primer and TRBV1-TRBV30 forward primers served in each of the first two PCR rounds, at ten to eleven cycles apiece. TCRdb re-analysed the multiplex PCR reads in MiXCR, keeping a single row per CDR3 protein. The data show about 320,000 distinct CDR3 sequences, 60% to 80% seen once. CDR3 length: 15 amino acids. Germline assignment: CDR1 SGHAT and CDR2 FQNNGV. The V end lost 1 base, the J end lost 7 bases, and 14 bases lay between the germline ends. Extraction also yielded germline DNA, while blood RNA was obtained from unsorted whole blood.

The chain links TRBV11-2 to TRBJ2-1, with a tentative D call TRBD2 (5 bases). The TCR was taken from a man aged 40-55 years with primary liver carcinoma and hepatitis B virus infection. The specimen sequenced was peripheral blood. The CDR3 protein is CASSLGAGLINEQFI. CDR3 nucleotide sequence: TGTGCCAGCAGCTTAGGGGCCGGACTCATTAATGAGCAGTTCATC.